Listed here are 3 T cell receptor beta chains from one sample, sequenced in a study of cytomegalovirus exposure and HLA in healthy donors. The PCR was carried out with 60 Vbeta primers and 13 Jbeta primers. The table came from immunoSEQ multiplex PCR; TCRdb's copy has only in-frame clones and leaves some out. The sample includes 70,000 to 80,000 clones, 78% seen only once; the top ten take about 8.2%. The sequencing input was PBMCs. These receptors came from a woman in her thirties or forties in good health and CMV-seropositive.

This clone was recorded once. CDR3 nucleotides: TGTGCCAGCAGCTTATCCGGGACTAGCGGGGGTAATGAGCAGTTCTTC. It yields the protein CASSLSGTSGGNEQFF. This rearrangement joins TRBV7-7 to TRBJ2-1; 14 bases fit TRBD2. In germline, CDR1 is SSHAT, CDR2 FNYEAQ (reference sequence). The CDR3 spans 16 residues. The V segment lost 2 bases and the J segment 7 bases; nucleotides outside the gene matches: 4.

The V call is TRBV6-6, the J call TRBJ1-6, with D possibly being TRBD1 (5 bases). Trimming shortened V by 5 bases and J by 7 bases, and 15 bases separated the two germline ends. CDR3 length equals 15 residues. The germline V gene has CDR1 MNHNY and CDR2 SVGAGI (reference sequence). CDR3 loop: CASSPPGGTNSPLHF. CDR3 bases: TGTGCCAGCAGTCCGCCCGGGGGGACCAATTCACCCCTCCACTTT.

V usage is TRBV7-8 and J usage is TRBJ1-1; TRBD1 matches 9 bases. Unmatched junction bases numbered 9, after V lost 2 bases and J lost 5 bases. CDR1 and CDR2 (germline): SGHVS, FQNEAQ. The CDR3 has 16 amino acids. CDR3 sequence reads: CASSLNPGQGLTEAFF. In DNA form, the CDR3 reads TGTGCCAGCAGCTTAAACCCGGGACAGGGTTTAACTGAAGCTTTCTTT.